The 28 T cell receptor beta chains in this list originate from one sample, sequenced in a study of T-cell reconstitution after alpha-beta-depleted transplantation in children. Construction of the TCRbeta library involved unique molecular identifiers. TCRdb re-analysed the PCR reads in MiXCR, keeping a single row per CDR3 protein. This sample has about 110,000 distinct CDR3 sequences, with 10% found just once. The sequencing used PBMCs from the stem cell graft donor, collected from the stem cell graft. These receptors originate from a human donor who donated a stem cell graft to a child with acute lymphoblastic leukemia.

This clonotype was seen many times. The chain carries TRBV28 and TRBJ2-7, with 13 bases identical to TRBD2. Trimming cost V 5 bases and J 2 bases; bases outside gene matches: 12. Germline CDR1 MDHEN, CDR2 SYDVKM. This CDR3 contains 18 residues. This CDR3 reads CASSTLAGGPLGPYEQYF. CDR3 nucleotides: TGTGCCAGCAGTACACTAGCGGGAGGGCCTTTGGGCCCCTACGAGCAGTACTTC. The complete variable domain, with remaining parts taken from reference TRBV28 and TRBJ2-7, reads DVKVTQSSRYLVKRTGEKVFLECVQDMDHENMFWYRQDPGLGLRLIYFSYDVKMKEKGDIPEGYSVSREKKERFSLILESASTNQTSMYLCASSTLAGGPLGPYEQYFGPGTRLTVT.

This clonotype has a count of ten or more. The J gene is TRBJ2-1, the V gene TRBV7-2; a weak D match, TRBD2 (5 bases). Looked up from germline, CDR1 is SGHTA and CDR2 is FQGNSA. The CDR3 has 17 residues. Between the trimmed V and J ends, which lost 5 bases and 0 bases, there was a span of 17 bases. The DNA for the CDR3 is TGTGCCAGCAGCCTAAGCGGCGCCACTAGCTCCTACAATGAGCAGTTCTTC. This encodes CASSLSGATSSYNEQFF.

This clonotype has at least ten counts. The V call is TRBV9, the J call TRBJ2-1; 9 nucleotides line up with TRBD1. From germline, CDR1 is SGDLS and CDR2 YYNGEE. The CDR3 is 18 amino acids. V lost 4 bases to trimming and J lost 6 bases; unmatched junction nucleotides: 17. For the CDR3, the DNA is TGTGCCAGCAGCACCCGGACAGGGGACGGGGGCCCGAGCAATGAGCAGTTCTTC. Protein product: CASSTRTGDGGPSNEQFF.

This clonotype has at least ten counts. The chain recombines TRBV6-2 or TRBV6-3 with TRBJ2-1, with D possibly being TRBD2 (6 bases). The V gene lost 3 bases and the J gene lost 4 bases, with 10 bases spanning the gap. The germline V gene has CDR1 MNHEY and CDR2 SVGEGT. The CDR3 sequence is 14 residues long. CDR3 sequence: CASSYRRGYNEQFF. The CDR3 nucleotides are TGTGCCAGCAGTTATCGGCGGGGATACAATGAGCAGTTCTTC.

This clonotype has at least ten counts. The V and J genes are TRBV30 and TRBJ2-7; D may be TRBD2 (5 bases). The CDR3 covers 13 residues. The V gene's germline CDR1 is GTSNPN and CDR2 SVGIG (reference sequence). Trimming took 5 bases from V and 3 from J, leaving 14 bases between them. The CDR3 nucleotides are TGTGCCTGGGGAAGGACGGACTTCTACGAGCAGTACTTC. It encodes CAWGRTDFYEQYF.

This clonotype was counted many times. This chain uses TRBV7-2 with TRBJ1-1, with 12 nucleotides matching TRBD1. The CDR3 is 14 amino acids. Germline CDR1 and CDR2: SGHTA and FQGNSA. The ends lost 5 bases at V and 4 bases at J; junction bases unmatched: 2. Here the CDR3 DNA reads TGTGCCAGCAGCGGGGACAGGGGGCCCACTGAAGCTTTCTTT. As protein: CASSGDRGPTEAFF.

This clonotype was counted ten times or more. The gene calls are TRBV18 and TRBJ2-5; 10 positions match TRBD2. The CDR3 is 16 amino acids. V lost 2 bases, J lost 7 bases, and 10 bases stayed unmatched. Germline lookup yields CDR1 KGHSH and CDR2 LQKENI. The CDR3 DNA reads TGTGCCAGCTCACCATCCCCTAGCGGGGGTCGGGGGACCCAGTACTTC. It translates to CASSPSPSGGRGTQYF. The complete variable domain, with remaining parts taken from reference TRBV18 and TRBJ2-5, reads NAGVMQNPRHLVRRRGQEARLRCSPMKGHSHVYWYRQLPEEGLKFMVYLQKENIIDESGMPKERFSAEFPKEGPSILRIQQVVRGDSAAYFCASSPSPSGGRGTQYFGPGTRLLVL.

This rearrangement joins TRBV2 to TRBJ2-3, with TRBD2 matching 8 bases. This CDR3 has 14 amino acids. Trimming cost V 4 bases and J 6 bases; bases outside gene matches: 6. The germline gives CDR1 SNHLY, CDR2 FYNNEI. The CDR3 is CASSVGGGSDTQYF. The CDR3 coding sequence is TGTGCCAGCAGTGTGGGCGGGGGGTCTGATACGCAGTATTTT.

This clonotype was found many times. The V and J genes are TRBV29-1 and TRBJ2-1; 9 nucleotides match TRBD1. This CDR3 is built from 12 residues. The trim removed 5 bases at V and 7 bases at J, leaving 3 bases unmatched. Per the germline V gene, CDR1 is SQVTM and CDR2 is ANQGSEA. The DNA for the CDR3 is TGCAGCGTTCAAGGACAGGGGAATGAGCAGTTCTTC. Translating it yields CSVQGQGNEQFF.

This clonotype was counted many times. This chain joins TRBV12-3 or TRBV12-4 and TRBJ2-1, with 10 bases matching TRBD2. V was clipped by 4 bases and J by 8 bases; unmatched bases: 8. This CDR3 is 15 amino acids long. DNA of the CDR3: TGTGCCAGCAGTTCCGATAGCGGGAGGCTCTATGAGCAGTTCTTC. Protein product: CASSSDSGRLYEQFF.

With regard to this clonotype: At one end the junction does not follow the germline gene, possibly because of a read error. The V call is TRBV7-7, the J call TRBJ2-5; D ambiguous. The CDR3 sequence is 13 residues long. From germline, CDR1 is SSHAT and CDR2 FNYEAQ (reference sequence). DNA for the CDR3: TGTGCTAGCAGCTCGAGACCTAAAGAGACCCAGTACTTC. It encodes CASSSRPKETQYF.

This clonotype was found many times. The chain joins TRBV9 to TRBJ1-2; D might be TRBD1 (5 bases). This CDR3 is 13 amino acids long. V was trimmed by 0 bases and J by 7 bases, leaving 10 bases between them. Per the germline V gene, CDR1 is SGDLS and CDR2 is YYNGEE. This chain's CDR3 is CASSVEGVGGYTF. CDR3 in DNA: TGTGCCAGCAGCGTAGAAGGGGTGGGTGGCTACACCTTC.

This clonotype was seen ten or more times. V usage is TRBV7-9 and J usage is TRBJ1-5, with D unresolved. Trimming pared 0 bases from V and 1 base from J, leaving 4 bases between. CDR3 length equals 14 residues. Germline V gene data show CDR1 as SEHNR and CDR2 as FQNEAQ (reference sequence). CDR3 DNA sequence: TGTGCCAGCAGCTTAGCAGGGAGCAATCAGCCCCAGCATTTT. This encodes CASSLAGSNQPQHF. The full variable domain, rest sourced from reference TRBV7-9 and TRBJ1-5, is DTGVSQNPRHKITKRGQNVTFRCDPISEHNRLYWYRQTLGQGPEFLTYFQNEAQLEKSRLLSDRFSAERPKGSFSTLEIQRTEQGDSAMYLCASSLAGSNQPQHFGDGTRLSIL.

This clonotype was picked up many times. The chain combines TRBV5-5 with TRBJ1-4; D is uncertain. This CDR3 is built from 12 residues. Germline V gene data show CDR1 as SGHKS and CDR2 as YYEKEE (reference sequence). V was cut by 0 bases and J by 8 bases, with 5 bases left in between. The DNA for the CDR3 is TGTGCCAGCAGCTTGGCCGGGGAAAAACTGTTTTTT. Encoded protein: CASSLAGEKLFF.

This clonotype was counted ten times or more. V and J are TRBV28 and TRBJ2-1; no definite D call. CDR3 length equals 16 residues. Germline CDR1 MDHEN, CDR2 SYDVKM. With 5 bases removed from V and 3 bases from J, the gap between germline ends came to 17 bases. Here the CDR3 DNA reads TGTGCCAGCAGTAACCTCGGCGCAATGAACTACAATGAGCAGTTCTTC. Encoded protein: CASSNLGAMNYNEQFF.

This clonotype was picked up many times. V gene TRBV7-2 combines with J gene TRBJ2-7; TRBD2 matches 10 bases. Looked up from germline, CDR1 is SGHTA and CDR2 is FQGNSA. V dropped 5 bases and J dropped 2; count of bases not matched to a gene: 9. This CDR3 has 16 amino acids. CDR3 in DNA: TGTGCCAGCAGCCTCTCGACTAGCGGGCCTACCTACGAGCAGTACTTC. Translating gives CASSLSTSGPTYEQYF.

The chain carries TRBV20-1 and TRBJ2-6; D uncertain. Looked up from germline, CDR1 is DFQATT and CDR2 is SNEGSKA (reference sequence). Trimming shortened V by 3 bases and J by 4 bases, and 16 bases separated the two germline ends. The CDR3 extends over 16 amino acids. The CDR3 DNA reads as TGCAGTGCTAGGAGCAGCCCCCTGGCCGGGGCCAACGTCCTGACTTTC. Encoded protein: CSARSSPLAGANVLTF.

This clonotype was found many times. The rearrangement joins TRBV5-1 to TRBJ2-3, with 7 bases lining up with TRBD1. CDR1 is SGHRS and CDR2 is YFSETQ in the germline V gene. Trimming cost V 3 bases and J 0 bases; bases outside gene matches: 1. The CDR3 is made up of 14 amino acids. The CDR3 region is CASSWGQSTDTQYF. The CDR3 DNA sequence: TGCGCCAGCAGCTGGGGACAGAGCACAGATACGCAGTATTTT.

J is TRBJ2-7 and V is TRBV30; 16 bases agree with TRBD2. The germline V gene encodes CDR1 GTSNPN and CDR2 SVGIG (reference sequence). The V gene end was trimmed by 7 bases and the J gene end by 4 bases; junction bases not matched to a gene: 4. The CDR3 consists of 14 residues. CDR3 sequence: CASGLAGGDYEQYF. The CDR3 bases are TGTGCCTCGGGACTAGCGGGAGGGGATTACGAGCAGTACTTC.

This clonotype was counted at least ten times. The V call is TRBV7-6, the J call TRBJ2-4, with a possible D match to TRBD1 (6 bases). From germline, CDR1 is SGHVS and CDR2 FNYEAQ. Trimming removed 5 bases at V and 2 bases at J, with 13 bases between. The CDR3 is 15 residues long. The DNA for the CDR3 is TGTGCCAGCAGCCCGAATACAGGGTCCAAAAACATTCAGTACTTC. It specifies CASSPNTGSKNIQYF.

This clonotype was recorded many times. V usage is TRBV7-2 and J usage is TRBJ2-7; 10 positions match TRBD1. Losses at the gene ends were 5 bases for V and 6 bases for J; bases not matched to a gene: 10. Germline-derived CDR1 and CDR2 are SGHTA and FQGNSA. This CDR3 has 15 amino acids. DNA of the CDR3: TGTGCCAGCAGCCCAGAGGGGACAGGGGAAGGCGAGCAGTACTTC. It codes for CASSPEGTGEGEQYF.

The V call is TRBV12-3 or TRBV12-4, the J call TRBJ2-1; 13 nucleotides line up with TRBD2. The V and J ends lost 6 bases and 8 bases, in that order; junction bases with no gene match: 7. The CDR3 loop spans 15 amino acids. CDR3 residues: CASSAGTSGVDEQFF. The CDR3 bases are TGTGCCAGCAGCGCAGGGACTAGCGGGGTTGATGAGCAGTTCTTC.

In this sample, this clonotype turned up many times. V usage is TRBV20-1 and J usage is TRBJ1-4; possible D gene TRBD1, 5 bases. The germline V gene encodes CDR1 DFQATT and CDR2 SNEGSKA (reference sequence). Trimming removed 6 bases from V and 5 bases from J, with 19 bases in between. The CDR3 is 15 residues long. Here the CDR3 DNA reads TGCAGTGCCATAAGCGGGACCAGATGGAATGAAAAACTGTTTTTT. It encodes CSAISGTRWNEKLFF.

This clonotype was seen repeatedly, ten times or more. The rearrangement joins TRBV20-1 to TRBJ2-7, with 7 bases fitting TRBD2. The CDR3 spans 13 residues. Germline lookup yields CDR1 DFQATT and CDR2 SNEGSKA (reference sequence). The ends lost 0 bases at V and 2 bases at J; junction bases unmatched: 1. CDR3 coding DNA: TGCAGTGCTAGAGACGGGACTACCTACGAGCAGTACTTC. Protein sequence: CSARDGTTYEQYF.

This clonotype was detected many times. V gene TRBV18 combines with J gene TRBJ2-7, with 7 bases aligning to TRBD1. Germline assignment: CDR1 KGHSH and CDR2 LQKENI. There are 13 residues in the CDR3. Trimming cost V 6 bases and J 5 bases; bases outside gene matches: 7. This CDR3 is CASSRDRVDEQYF. The CDR3 bases are TGTGCCAGCTCGCGTGACAGGGTCGACGAGCAGTACTTC.

This clonotype was detected many times. The CDR3 is CSATRTGNTGELFF. For the CDR3, the DNA is TGCAGTGCTACCCGGACGGGGAACACCGGGGAGCTGTTTTTT. The chain recombines TRBV20-1 with TRBJ2-2; D gene uncertain. The CDR3 covers 14 residues. The V gene's germline CDR1 is DFQATT and CDR2 SNEGSKA (reference sequence). V was trimmed by 4 bases and J by 1 base, leaving 10 bases between them.

This clonotype was seen repeatedly, ten times or more. The chain uses TRBV20-1 and TRBJ1-2; 9 nucleotides match TRBD1. Trimming removed 3 bases from V and 8 bases from J; junction bases left unmatched: 19. This CDR3 spans 17 amino acids. Per the germline V gene, CDR1 is DFQATT and CDR2 is SNEGSKA (reference sequence). DNA for the CDR3: TGCAGTGCTAGGTACTTCAGTTGGGACAGGGCAATGGACGGCTACACCTTC. Amino acids: CSARYFSWDRAMDGYTF.

This clonotype was seen at least ten times. The gene calls are TRBV7-3 and TRBJ2-5; D unclear. The V gene's germline CDR1 is SGHTA and CDR2 FQGTGA. Trimming took off 1 base at V and 9 bases at J, with 12 bases between the two ends. The CDR3 has 13 amino acids. This CDR3 is CASSLNRASSQYF. The CDR3 DNA follows: TGTGCCAGCAGCTTAAACCGGGCGTCTTCCCAGTACTTC.